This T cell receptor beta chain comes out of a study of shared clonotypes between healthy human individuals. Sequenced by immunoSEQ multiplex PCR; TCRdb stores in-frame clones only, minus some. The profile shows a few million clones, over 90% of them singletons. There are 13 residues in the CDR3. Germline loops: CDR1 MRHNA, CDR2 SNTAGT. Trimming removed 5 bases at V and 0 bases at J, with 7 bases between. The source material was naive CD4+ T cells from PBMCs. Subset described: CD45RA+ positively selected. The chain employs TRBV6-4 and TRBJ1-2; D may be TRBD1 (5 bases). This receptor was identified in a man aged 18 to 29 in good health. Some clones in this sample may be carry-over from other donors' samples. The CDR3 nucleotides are TGTGCCAGCAGTCCGGGACCTAACTATGGCTACACCTTC. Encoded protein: CASSPGPNYGYTF.